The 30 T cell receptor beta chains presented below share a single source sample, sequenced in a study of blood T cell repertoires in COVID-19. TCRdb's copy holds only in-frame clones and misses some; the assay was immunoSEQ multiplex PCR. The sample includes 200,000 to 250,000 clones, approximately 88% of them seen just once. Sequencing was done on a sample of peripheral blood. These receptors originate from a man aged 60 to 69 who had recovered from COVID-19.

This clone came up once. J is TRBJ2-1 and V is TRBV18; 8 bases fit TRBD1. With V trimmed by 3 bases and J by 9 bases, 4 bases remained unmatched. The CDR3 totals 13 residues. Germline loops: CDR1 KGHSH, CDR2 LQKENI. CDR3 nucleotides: TGTGCCAGCTCACCTGCAGGGGGCTTTGAGCAGTTCTTC. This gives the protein CASSPAGGFEQFF.

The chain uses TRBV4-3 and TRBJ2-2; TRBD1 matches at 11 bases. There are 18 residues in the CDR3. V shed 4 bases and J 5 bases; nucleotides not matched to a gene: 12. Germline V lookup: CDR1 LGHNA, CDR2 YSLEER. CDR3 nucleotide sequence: TGCGCCAGCAGCCCCGAGTCCCGGGACAGGGGGAGAACCGGGGAGCTGTTTTTT. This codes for CASSPESRDRGRTGELFF.

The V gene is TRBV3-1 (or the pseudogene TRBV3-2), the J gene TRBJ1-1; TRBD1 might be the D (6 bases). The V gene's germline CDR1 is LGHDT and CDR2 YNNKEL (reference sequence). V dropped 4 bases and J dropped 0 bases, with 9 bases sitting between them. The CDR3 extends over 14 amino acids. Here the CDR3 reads CASSRTGLNTEAFF. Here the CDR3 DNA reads TGTGCCAGCAGCCGAACAGGGCTGAACACTGAAGCTTTCTTT.

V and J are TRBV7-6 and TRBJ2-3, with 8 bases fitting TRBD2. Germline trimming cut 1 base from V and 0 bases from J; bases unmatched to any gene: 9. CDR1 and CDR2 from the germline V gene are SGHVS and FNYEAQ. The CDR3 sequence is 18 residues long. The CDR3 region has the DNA TGTGCCAGCAGCTTAGAGCTTAGCGGGGTATCTAGCACAGATACGCAGTATTTT. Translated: CASSLELSGVSSTDTQYF.

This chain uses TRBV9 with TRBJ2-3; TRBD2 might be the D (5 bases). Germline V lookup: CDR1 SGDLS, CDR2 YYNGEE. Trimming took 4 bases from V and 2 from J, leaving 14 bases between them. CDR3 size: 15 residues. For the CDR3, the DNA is TGTGCCAGCAGCCCCGGTCCGGGGAACACAGATACGCAGTATTTT. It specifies CASSPGPGNTDTQYF.

The CDR3 nucleotides read TGTGCCAGCAGCCCTACTAGCGGGCTCACCGGGGAGCTGTTTTTT. Translated, it gives CASSPTSGLTGELFF. The chain combines TRBV13 with TRBJ2-2; 9 positions agree with TRBD2. V lost 5 bases to trimming and J lost 4 bases; unmatched junction nucleotides: 5. The CDR3 has 15 residues. Germline assignment: CDR1 PRHDT and CDR2 FYEKMQ (reference sequence).

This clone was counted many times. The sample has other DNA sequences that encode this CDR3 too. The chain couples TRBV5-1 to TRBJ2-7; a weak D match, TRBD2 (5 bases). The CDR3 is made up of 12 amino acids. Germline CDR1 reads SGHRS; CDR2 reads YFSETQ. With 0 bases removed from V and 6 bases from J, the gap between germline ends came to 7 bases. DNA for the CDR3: TGCGCCAGCAGCTTGGATCGGGGCGAGCAGTACTTC. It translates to CASSLDRGEQYF. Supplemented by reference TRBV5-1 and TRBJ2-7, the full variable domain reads KAGVTQTPRYLIKTRGQQVTLSCSPISGHRSVSWYQQTPGQGLQFLFEYFSETQRNKGNFPGRFSGRQFSNSRSEMNVSTLELGDSALYLCASSLDRGEQYFGPGTRLTVT.

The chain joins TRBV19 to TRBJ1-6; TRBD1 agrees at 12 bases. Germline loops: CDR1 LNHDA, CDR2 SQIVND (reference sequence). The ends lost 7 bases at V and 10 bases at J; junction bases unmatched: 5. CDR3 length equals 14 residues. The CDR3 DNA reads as TGTGCCAGTAAATTCGGGACAGGGGGCTCACCCCTCCACTTT. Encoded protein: CASKFGTGGSPLHF.

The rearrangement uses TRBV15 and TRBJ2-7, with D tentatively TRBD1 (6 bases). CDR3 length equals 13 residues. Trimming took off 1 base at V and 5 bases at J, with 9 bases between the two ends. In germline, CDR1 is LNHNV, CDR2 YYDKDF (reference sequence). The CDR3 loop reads CATSRAKGDEQYF. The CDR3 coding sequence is TGTGCCACCAGCAGAGCTAAGGGGGACGAGCAGTACTTC.

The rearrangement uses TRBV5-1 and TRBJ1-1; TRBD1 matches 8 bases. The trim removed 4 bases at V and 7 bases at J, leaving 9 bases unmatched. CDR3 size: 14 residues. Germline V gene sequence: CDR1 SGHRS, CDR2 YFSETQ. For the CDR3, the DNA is TGCGCCAGCAGCCAATCAACAGGGGGAGGTGAAGCTTTCTTT. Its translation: CASSQSTGGGEAFF.

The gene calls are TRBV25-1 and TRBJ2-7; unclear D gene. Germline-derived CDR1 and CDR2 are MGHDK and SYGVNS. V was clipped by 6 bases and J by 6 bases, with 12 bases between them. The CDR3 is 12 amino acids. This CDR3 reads CASSQPSSEQYF. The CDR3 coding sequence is TGTGCCAGCAGCCAACCTAGTAGCGAGCAGTACTTC.

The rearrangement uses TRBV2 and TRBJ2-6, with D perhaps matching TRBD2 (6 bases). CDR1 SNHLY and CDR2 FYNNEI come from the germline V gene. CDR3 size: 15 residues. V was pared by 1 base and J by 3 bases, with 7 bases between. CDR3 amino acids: CASSEVAVGANVLTF. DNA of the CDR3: TGTGCCAGCAGTGAAGTAGCGGTTGGGGCCAACGTCCTGACTTTC.

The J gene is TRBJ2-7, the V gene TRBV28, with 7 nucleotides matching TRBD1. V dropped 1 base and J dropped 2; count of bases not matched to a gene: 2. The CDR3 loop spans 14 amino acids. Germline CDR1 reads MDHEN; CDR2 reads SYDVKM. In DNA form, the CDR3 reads TGTGCCAGCAGTTTATCCGACAGGGCCTACGAGCAGTACTTC. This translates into CASSLSDRAYEQYF.

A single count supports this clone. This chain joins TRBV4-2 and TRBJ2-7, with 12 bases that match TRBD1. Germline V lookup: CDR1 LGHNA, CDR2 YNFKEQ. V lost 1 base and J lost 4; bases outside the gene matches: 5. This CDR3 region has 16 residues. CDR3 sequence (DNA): TGTGCCAGCAGCCAAGCTTCGGGACAGGGGGCTTACGAGCAGTACTTC. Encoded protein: CASSQASGQGAYEQYF.

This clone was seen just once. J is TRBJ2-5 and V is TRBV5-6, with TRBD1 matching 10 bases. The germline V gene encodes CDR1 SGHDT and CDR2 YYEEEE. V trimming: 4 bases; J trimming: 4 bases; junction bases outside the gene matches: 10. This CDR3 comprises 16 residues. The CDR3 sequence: CASSRDRGRMGETQYF. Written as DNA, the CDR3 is TGTGCCAGCAGCCGAGACAGGGGGCGGATGGGAGAGACCCAGTACTTC.

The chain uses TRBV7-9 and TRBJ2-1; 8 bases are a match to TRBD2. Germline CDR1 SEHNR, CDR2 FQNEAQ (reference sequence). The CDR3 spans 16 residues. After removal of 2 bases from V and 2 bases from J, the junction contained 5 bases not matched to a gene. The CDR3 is CASSLPWRGAYNEQFF. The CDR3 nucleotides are TGTGCCAGCAGCTTACCATGGCGGGGGGCCTACAATGAGCAGTTCTTC.

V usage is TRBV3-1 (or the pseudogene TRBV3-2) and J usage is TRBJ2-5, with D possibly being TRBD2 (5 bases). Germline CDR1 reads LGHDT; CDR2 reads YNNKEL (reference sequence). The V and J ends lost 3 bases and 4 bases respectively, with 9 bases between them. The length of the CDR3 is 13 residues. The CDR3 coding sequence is TGTGCCAGCAGCCAGGCAGGAGGAGAGACCCAGTACTTC. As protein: CASSQAGGETQYF.

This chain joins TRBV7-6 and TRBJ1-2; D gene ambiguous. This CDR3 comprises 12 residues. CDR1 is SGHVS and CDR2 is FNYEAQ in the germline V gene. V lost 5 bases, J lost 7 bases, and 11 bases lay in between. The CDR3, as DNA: TGTGCCAGCAGCCATCCGGGTGGTGGCTACACCTTC. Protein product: CASSHPGGGYTF. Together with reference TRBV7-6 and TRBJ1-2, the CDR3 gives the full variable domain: GAGVSQSPRYKVTKRGQDVALRCDPISGHVSLYWYRQALGQGPEFLTYFNYEAQQDKSGLPNDRFSAERPEGSISTLTIQRTEQRDSAMYRCASSHPGGGYTFGSGTRLTVV.

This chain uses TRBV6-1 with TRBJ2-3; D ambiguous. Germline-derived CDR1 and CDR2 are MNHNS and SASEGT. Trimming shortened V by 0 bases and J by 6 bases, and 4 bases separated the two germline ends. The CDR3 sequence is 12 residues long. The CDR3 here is CASSEALDTQYF. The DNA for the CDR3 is TGTGCCAGCAGTGAAGCCCTCGATACGCAGTATTTT.

The CDR3 sequence is CASQTPLGQTRANYGYTF. The CDR3, as DNA: TGTGCCAGCCAAACTCCACTGGGACAGACTAGAGCTAACTATGGCTACACCTTC. The chain is built from TRBV28 and TRBJ1-2, with 7 bases lining up with TRBD1. The trim removed 8 bases at V and 0 bases at J, leaving 18 bases unmatched. This CDR3 spans 18 amino acids. CDR1 is MDHEN, CDR2 SYDVKM, per germline.

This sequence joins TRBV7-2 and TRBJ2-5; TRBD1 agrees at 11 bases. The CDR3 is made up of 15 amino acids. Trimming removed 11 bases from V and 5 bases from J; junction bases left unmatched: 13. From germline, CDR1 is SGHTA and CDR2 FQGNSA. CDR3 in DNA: TGTGCCGCGCAGAGGACAGGGGGCATTGGGGAGACCCAGTACTTC. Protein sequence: CAAQRTGGIGETQYF.

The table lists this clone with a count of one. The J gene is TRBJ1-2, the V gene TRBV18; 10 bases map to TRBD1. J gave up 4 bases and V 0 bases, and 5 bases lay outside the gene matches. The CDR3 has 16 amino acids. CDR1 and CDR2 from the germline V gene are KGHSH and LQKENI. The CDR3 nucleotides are TGTGCCAGCTCACCACCGGGACAGGGGTTTCCCTATGGCTACACCTTC. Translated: CASSPPGQGFPYGYTF.

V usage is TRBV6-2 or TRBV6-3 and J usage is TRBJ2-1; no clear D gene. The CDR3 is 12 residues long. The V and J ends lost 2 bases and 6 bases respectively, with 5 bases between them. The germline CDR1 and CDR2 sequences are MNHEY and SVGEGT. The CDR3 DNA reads TGTGCCAGCAGTTACAGCTTCAATGAGCAGTTCTTC. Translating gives CASSYSFNEQFF.

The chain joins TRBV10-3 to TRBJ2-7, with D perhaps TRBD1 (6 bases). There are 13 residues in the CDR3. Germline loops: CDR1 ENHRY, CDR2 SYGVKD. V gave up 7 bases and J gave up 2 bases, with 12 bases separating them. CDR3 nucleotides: TGTGCCATCACCGACAGGAGCACCTACGAGCAGTACTTC. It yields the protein CAITDRSTYEQYF.

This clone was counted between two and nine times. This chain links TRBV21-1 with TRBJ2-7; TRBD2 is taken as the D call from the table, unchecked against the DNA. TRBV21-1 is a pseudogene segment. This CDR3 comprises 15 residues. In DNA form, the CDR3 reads TGTGCCAGCAGTCTGGGACTAGCTGATTCCTACGAGCAGTACTTC. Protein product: CASSLGLADSYEQYF.

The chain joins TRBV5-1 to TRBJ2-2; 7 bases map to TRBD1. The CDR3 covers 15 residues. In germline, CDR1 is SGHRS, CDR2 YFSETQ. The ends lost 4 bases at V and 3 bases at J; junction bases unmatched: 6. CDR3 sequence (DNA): TGCGCCAGCAGCCCGGACAGGATCGACACCGGGGAGCTGTTTTTT. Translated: CASSPDRIDTGELFF.

The CDR3 here is CASRNRGHGELFF. DNA for the CDR3: TGTGCCAGTAGGAACAGGGGGCACGGGGAGCTGTTTTTT. The V and J genes are TRBV19 and TRBJ2-2; 9 nucleotides match TRBD1. The CDR3 loop spans 13 amino acids. Germline V lookup: CDR1 LNHDA, CDR2 SQIVND (reference sequence). The J segment lost 7 bases and the V segment lost 6 bases, leaving 3 bases of the junction unmatched. The full variable domain, with the rest looked up from reference TRBV19 and TRBJ2-2, is DGGITQSPKYLFRKEGQNVTLSCEQNLNHDAMYWYRQDPGQGLRLIYYSQIVNDFQKGDIAEGYSVSREKKESFPLTVTSAQKNPTAFYLCASRNRGHGELFFGEGSRLTVL.

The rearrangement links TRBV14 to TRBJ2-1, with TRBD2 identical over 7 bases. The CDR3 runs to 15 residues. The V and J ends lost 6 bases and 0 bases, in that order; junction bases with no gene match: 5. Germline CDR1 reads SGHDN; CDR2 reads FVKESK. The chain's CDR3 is CASSPRTSSYNEQFF. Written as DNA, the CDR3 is TGTGCCAGCAGTCCGAGGACTAGCTCCTACAATGAGCAGTTCTTC.

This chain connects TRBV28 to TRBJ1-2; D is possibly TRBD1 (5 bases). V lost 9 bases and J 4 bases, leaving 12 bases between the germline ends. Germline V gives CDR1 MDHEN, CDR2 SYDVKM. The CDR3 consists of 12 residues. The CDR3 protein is CASRRGSYGYTF. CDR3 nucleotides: TGTGCCAGTCGGCGGGGCTCCTATGGCTACACCTTC.

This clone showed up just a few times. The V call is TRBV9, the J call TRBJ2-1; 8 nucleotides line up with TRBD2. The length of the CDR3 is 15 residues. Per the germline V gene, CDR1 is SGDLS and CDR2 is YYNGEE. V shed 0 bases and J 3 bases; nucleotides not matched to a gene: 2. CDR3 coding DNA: TGTGCCAGCAGCGTAGGTACTAGCGGCTACAATGAGCAGTTCTTC. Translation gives CASSVGTSGYNEQFF.